This T cell receptor beta chain was sequenced in a study of CD4 T cells in relation to SARS-CoV-2 and coronaviruses. Trimming shortened V by 4 bases and J by 7 bases, and 12 bases separated the two germline ends. This CDR3 contains 13 residues. Germline V gene lookup returns CDR1 SGHRS and CDR2 YFSETQ. Assay used: immunoSEQ multiplex PCR; TCRdb lists only in-frame clones, some missing. The repertoire holds tens of thousands of clones, with roughly 71% as singletons. As concerns this clone: Its target is not known.

The unexposed donors gave CD4+ T cells in about 2011-2019, prior to COVID-19. The cells were cultured for roughly 11 days before CD4+ T cells were isolated. The sample was CD4+ T cells from PBMCs, cultured in vitro. The chain recombines TRBV5-1 with TRBJ2-1; no clear D gene. The sequence was obtained from a human donor in good health. The CDR3, as DNA: TGCGCCAGCAGCGAACTACGTAGGAATGAGCAGTTCTTC. Residues: CASSELRRNEQFF.